The subject of this entry is one TCR beta chain. Its specificity is unknown. The CDR3 sequence is 13 residues long. V was trimmed by 4 bases and J by 7 bases, leaving 10 bases between them. Germline CDR1 SGHTA, CDR2 FQGNSA. The data were obtained in a study of cytomegalovirus exposure and HLA in healthy donors. The data were produced by immunoSEQ multiplex PCR, yet TCRdb's version contains in-frame clones alone and is incomplete. This table holds over 100,000 clones, about 88% found once. Whole-study results and caveats: With high specificity and sensitivity, the classifier reportedly diagnosed cytomegalovirus status.

The sequenced sample consisted of PBMCs. V is TRBV7-2 and J is TRBJ2-2; D is perhaps TRBD1 (6 bases). The source is a woman aged 18-29 years in good health and CMV-seronegative. The CDR3, as DNA: TGTGCCAGCAGCTCGGGGACAAGCGGGGAGCTGTTTTTT. Translated: CASSSGTSGELFF.